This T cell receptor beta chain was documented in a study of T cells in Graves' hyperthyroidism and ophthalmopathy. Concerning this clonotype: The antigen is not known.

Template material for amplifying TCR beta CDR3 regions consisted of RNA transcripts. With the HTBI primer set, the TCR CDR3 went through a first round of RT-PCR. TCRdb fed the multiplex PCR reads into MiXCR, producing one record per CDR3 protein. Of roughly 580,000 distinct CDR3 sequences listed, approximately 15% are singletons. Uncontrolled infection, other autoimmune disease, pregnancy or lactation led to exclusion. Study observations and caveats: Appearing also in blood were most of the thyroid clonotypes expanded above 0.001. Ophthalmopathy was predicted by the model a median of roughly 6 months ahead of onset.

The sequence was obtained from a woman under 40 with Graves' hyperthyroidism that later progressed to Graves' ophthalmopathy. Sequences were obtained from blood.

The CDR3 DNA reads as TGCGCCAGCAGCCCGGACAGGGGTGATCGGCCCCAGCATTTT. Protein: CASSPDRGDRPQHF. The genes are TRBV5-1 and TRBJ1-5, with 9 bases aligning to TRBD1. Unmatched junction bases numbered 8, after V lost 4 bases and J lost 9 bases. Germline V gives CDR1 SGHRS, CDR2 YFSETQ. This CDR3 is 14 amino acids long.